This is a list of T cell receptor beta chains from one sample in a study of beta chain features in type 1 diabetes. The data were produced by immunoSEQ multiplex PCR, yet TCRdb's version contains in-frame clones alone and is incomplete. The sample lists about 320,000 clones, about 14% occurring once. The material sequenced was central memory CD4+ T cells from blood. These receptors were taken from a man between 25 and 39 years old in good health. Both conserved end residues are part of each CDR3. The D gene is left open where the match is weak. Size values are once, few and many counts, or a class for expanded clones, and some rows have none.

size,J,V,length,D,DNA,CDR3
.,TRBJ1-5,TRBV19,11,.,TGTGCCAGTATAACGGATCAGCCCCAGCATTTT,CASITDQPQHF
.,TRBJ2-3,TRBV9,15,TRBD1,TGTGCCAGCAGCCGGGGACAGGGGGCCGCAGATACGCAGTATTTT,CASSRGQGAADTQYF
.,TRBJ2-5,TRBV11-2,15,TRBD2,TGTGCCAGCAGCCCAAAGCGGGGGGCGGGGGAGACCCAGTACTTC,CASSPKRGAGETQYF
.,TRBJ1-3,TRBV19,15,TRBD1,TGTGCCAGTTGCCGACAGGGAAACTCTGGAAACACCATATATTTT,CASCRQGNSGNTIYF
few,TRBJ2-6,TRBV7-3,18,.,TGTGCCAGCAGCCCATCCCCCGGACAGAGAACCGGGGCCAACGTCCTGACTTTC,CASSPSPGQRTGANVLTF
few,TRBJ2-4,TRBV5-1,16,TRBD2,TGCGCCAGCAGCGAGATCAGCGGGGGGGCCGTCGACATTCAGTACTTC,CASSEISGGAVDIQYF
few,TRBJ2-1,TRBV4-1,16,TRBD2,TGCGCCAGCAGCCAAGGGTTAGCGGGGGGGCCTGGGGAGCAGTTCTTC,CASSQGLAGGPGEQFF
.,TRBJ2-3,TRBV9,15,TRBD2,TGTGCCAGCAGCTCTAGCGGGGTAAGCACAGATACGCAGTATTTT,CASSSSGVSTDTQYF
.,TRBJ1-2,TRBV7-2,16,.,TGTGCCAGCAGCTTAGATCGGAACAGGGTAGGCTCTGGCTACACCTTC,CASSLDRNRVGSGYTF
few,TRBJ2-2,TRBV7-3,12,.,TGTGCCAGCAGCTTTCAGGCCGGGGAGCTGTTTTTT,CASSFQAGELFF
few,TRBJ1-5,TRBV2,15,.,TGTGCCAGCAGACTACAGGGAGGGTTTAATCAGCCCCAGCATTTT,CASRLQGGFNQPQHF
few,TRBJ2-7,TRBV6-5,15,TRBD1,TGTGCCAGCAGTTACTCATACAGGGGTTGGTACGAGCAGTACTTC,CASSYSYRGWYEQYF
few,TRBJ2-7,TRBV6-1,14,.,TGTGCCACCCAACGGACGGTAAACTCCTACGAGCAGTACTTC,CATQRTVNSYEQYF
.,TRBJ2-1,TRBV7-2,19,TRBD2,TGTGCCAGCAGCTTATCGTATACCTGGGCGGGAGGATCGGGCAATGAGCAGTTCTTC,CASSLSYTWAGGSGNEQFF
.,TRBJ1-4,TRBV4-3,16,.,TGCGCCAGCAGCCCCAGAACGGCGACGAAGAATGAAAAACTGTTTTTT,CASSPRTATKNEKLFF
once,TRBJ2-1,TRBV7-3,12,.,TGTGCCAGCAGCTTAGAGGTGGGGAAGCAGTTCTTC,CASSLEVGKQFF
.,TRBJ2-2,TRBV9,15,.,TGTGCCAGCAGCGTAGTTCTAGGAGGGGCCGGGGAGCTGTTTTTT,CASSVVLGGAGELFF
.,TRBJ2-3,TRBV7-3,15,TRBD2,TGTGCCAGCAGCTCGGGACTAGCGGGCGCAGATACGCAGTATTTT,CASSSGLAGADTQYF
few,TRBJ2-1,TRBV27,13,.,TGTGCCAGCAATCCGGGGGCACGGAATGAGCAGTTCTTC,CASNPGARNEQFF
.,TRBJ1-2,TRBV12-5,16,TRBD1,TGTGCTAGTGGTTTGTACGCGGGACAGGGGGCATCTGGCTACACCTTC,CASGLYAGQGASGYTF
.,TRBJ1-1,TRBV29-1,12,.,TGCAGCGTTGAAACAGGTATCACTGAAGCTTTCTTT,CSVETGITEAFF
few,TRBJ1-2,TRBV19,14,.,TGTGCCAGTAGTATGGGTCGGGCTAACTATGGCTACACCTTC,CASSMGRANYGYTF
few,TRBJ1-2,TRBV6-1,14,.,TGTGCCAGCAACATGGGACGCTTAGGAATGGGCTACACCTTC,CASNMGRLGMGYTF
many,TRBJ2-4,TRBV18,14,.,TGTGCCAGCTCACCCACCGGGGGCTCTGACATTCAGTACTTC,CASSPTGGSDIQYF
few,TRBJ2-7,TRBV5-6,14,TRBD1,TGTGCCAGCAGGCACGGACAGGGGGTCCACGAGCAGTACTTC,CASRHGQGVHEQYF
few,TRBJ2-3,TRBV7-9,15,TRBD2,TGTGCCAGCAGGCTGGCGGGAGCGGGAGAATCTACGCAGTATTTT,CASRLAGAGESTQYF
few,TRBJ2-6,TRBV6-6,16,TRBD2,TGTGCCGCACGACTAGCAAAAAAGCCTGGGGCCAACGTCCTGACTTTC,CAARLAKKPGANVLTF
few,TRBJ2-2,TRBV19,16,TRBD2,TGTGCCAGTCTATCCCGGACTAGCGGGAGGTCCGGGGAGCTGTTTTTT,CASLSRTSGRSGELFF
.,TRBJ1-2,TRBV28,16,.,TGTGCCAGCAGTTCCACGGGGTCGGGGAGGAACTATGGCTACACCTTC,CASSSTGSGRNYGYTF
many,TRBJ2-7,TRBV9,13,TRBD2,TGTGCCAGCAGCGTTGGACTAGTTGACGAGCAGTACTTC,CASSVGLVDEQYF
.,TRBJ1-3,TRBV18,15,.,TGTGCCAGCTCACCACTTGCGGCGTCGGGAAACACCATATATTTT,CASSPLAASGNTIYF
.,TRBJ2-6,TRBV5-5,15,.,TGTGCCAGCAGCCTCAGTGTCTCTGGGGCCAACGTCCTGACTTTC,CASSLSVSGANVLTF
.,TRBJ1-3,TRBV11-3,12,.,TGTGCCAGCAGTATCAGGGGAAACACCATATATTTT,CASSIRGNTIYF
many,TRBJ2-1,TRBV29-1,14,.,TGCAGCGTTGAAGAAAGTGGCTCCTACAATGAGCAGTTCTTC,CSVEESGSYNEQFF
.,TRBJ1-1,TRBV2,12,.,TGTGCCAGCATAGGGCAGGGTCTGGAAGCTTTCTTT,CASIGQGLEAFF
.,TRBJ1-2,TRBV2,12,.,TGTGCCAGCACCGAGACGGCCTATGGCTACACCTTC,CASTETAYGYTF
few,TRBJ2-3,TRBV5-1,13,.,TGCGCCAGCAGCGCCCGACCCACAGATACGCAGTATTTT,CASSARPTDTQYF
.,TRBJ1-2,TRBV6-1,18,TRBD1,TGTGCCAGCAGTGATACCTACACAGGGGCCGATCGGATCTATGGCTACACCTTC,CASSDTYTGADRIYGYTF
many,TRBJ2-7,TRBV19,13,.,TGTGCCAGTAGTACCTCGCAGTCCTACGAGCAGTACTTC,CASSTSQSYEQYF
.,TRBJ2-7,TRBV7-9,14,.,TGTGCCAGCAGCACTCGATCAGAAGTCTACGAACAGTACTTC,CASSTRSEVYEQYF
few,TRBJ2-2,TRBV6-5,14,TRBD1,TGTGCCAGCAGGACAGGGGGTAACACCGGGGAGCTGTTTTTT,CASRTGGNTGELFF
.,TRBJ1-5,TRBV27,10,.,TGTGCCAGCATTGGCCAGCCCCAGCATTTT,CASIGQPQHF
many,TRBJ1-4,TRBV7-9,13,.,TGTGCCAGCAGCCCGCGGCAGGTTGGAGAACTGTTTTTT,CASSPRQVGELFF
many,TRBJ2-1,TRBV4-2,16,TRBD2,TGTGCCAGCAGCCAAGATGTGGGGGGGTCCTACAATGAGCAGTTCTTC,CASSQDVGGSYNEQFF
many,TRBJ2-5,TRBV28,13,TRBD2,TGTGCCAGCAGCATAGCGGGTGGGGAGACCCAGTACTTC,CASSIAGGETQYF